A single sample is the source of the 4 T cell receptor beta chains below, sequenced in a study of blood T cell repertoires in COVID-19 (dated by TCRdb to between 2020 and 2021). Library generation was performed with the immunoSEQ multiplex PCR assay. The table was pulled from immuneACCESS by TCRdb, which kept in-frame rearrangements only. Such tables lose some clones; where checked, under half of the loss comes from unresolved V genes, and the rest has no known cause. For this sample there are about 64,000 clones; 86% appear just once. Approximately 1.2% of the sample is in the top ten clones. Sequenced material: peripheral blood. Receptors originate from a middle-aged man with acute or convalescent COVID-19.

This clone was observed a single time. The rearrangement uses TRBV15 and TRBJ1-2, with 7 bases identical to TRBD1. Looked up from germline, CDR1 is LNHNV and CDR2 is YYDKDF (reference sequence). The CDR3 consists of 16 residues. Trimming at V came to 1 base and at J to 7 bases, leaving 12 bases not matched to a gene. CDR3 sequence reads: CATSRAEGAASTGYTF. As DNA, the CDR3 is TGTGCCACCAGCAGAGCAGAGGGGGCGGCCTCTACTGGCTACACCTTC.

This clone was observed a single time. The V gene is TRBV30, the J gene TRBJ2-7; D uncertain. Germline V gives CDR1 GTSNPN, CDR2 SVGIG (reference sequence). V was trimmed by 1 base and J by 2 bases, leaving 9 bases between them. This CDR3 is 13 amino acids long. In DNA, the CDR3 is TGTGCCTGGAGTGGTACAAGCGCCTACGAGCAGTACTTC. Amino acid sequence: CAWSGTSAYEQYF.

This sequence joins TRBV7-2 and TRBJ2-7; 8 positions agree with TRBD1. The CDR3 sequence is 15 residues long. CDR1 and CDR2 from the germline V gene are SGHTA and FQGNSA. V shed 6 bases and J 0 bases; nucleotides not matched to a gene: 7. This chain's CDR3 is CASRWTGTSSYEQYF. Here the CDR3 DNA reads TGTGCCAGCAGATGGACAGGGACGAGCTCCTACGAGCAGTACTTC.

This sequence joins TRBV13 and TRBJ2-3; 7 nucleotides agree with TRBD2. CDR1 is PRHDT, CDR2 FYEKMQ, per germline (reference sequence). The CDR3 runs 16 residues. The V segment lost 4 bases and the J segment 1 base; nucleotides outside the gene matches: 8. The CDR3 sequence: CASSSQSSGGTDTQYF. The CDR3 coding sequence is TGTGCCAGCAGCTCGCAGTCCAGCGGGGGCACAGATACGCAGTATTTT.